This entry lists 21 T cell receptor beta chains sequenced from one sample in a study of T cell responses to AZD1222 COVID-19 vaccine. Produced via immunoSEQ multiplex PCR; TCRdb's table is partial and in-frame only. The table lists about 140,000 clones, 85% to 95% of them singletons, with roughly 3.6% in the top ten. The starting material was peripheral blood, obtained 28 days after the second AZD1222 dose. These receptors all come from an adult who received the AZD1222 COVID-19 vaccine.

This rearrangement joins TRBV7-2 to TRBJ1-1, with 7 positions matching TRBD1. Germline values: CDR1 SGHTA, CDR2 FQGNSA. Trimming took 4 bases from V and 7 from J; bases not matched to a gene: 9. This CDR3 contains 14 residues. CDR3 protein: CASSWNRGFGEAFF. The CDR3 DNA is TGTGCCAGCAGCTGGAACAGGGGATTTGGTGAAGCTTTCTTT.

J is TRBJ2-2 and V is TRBV25-1; TRBD2 aligns across 12 bases. Germline lookup yields CDR1 MGHDK and CDR2 SYGVNS. The V gene end was trimmed by 1 base and the J gene end by 4 bases; junction bases not matched to a gene: 4. CDR3 length: 17 amino acids. For the CDR3, the DNA is TGTGCCAGCAGTGAATCTAGCGGGAGGGCCTTCACCGGGGAGCTGTTTTTT. Translation gives CASSESSGRAFTGELFF.

This sequence joins TRBV6-5 and TRBJ1-2; 9 bases agree with TRBD1. CDR1 is MNHEY, CDR2 SVGAGI, per germline. The CDR3 is 14 amino acids. V lost 6 bases to trimming and J lost 3 bases; unmatched junction nucleotides: 5. The CDR3 coding sequence is TGTGCCAGCAGCTGGACAGGGGTTGACTATGGCTACACCTTC. Residues: CASSWTGVDYGYTF.

The chain is built from TRBV7-9 and TRBJ2-3; 7 bases map to TRBD2. V lost 11 bases to trimming and J lost 0 bases; unmatched junction nucleotides: 11. This CDR3 has 15 residues. Germline V gene data show CDR1 as SEHNR and CDR2 as FQNEAQ (reference sequence). The CDR3 bases are TGTGCCGGAGGAAGCGGGATCTCTAGCACAGATACGCAGTATTTT. As protein: CAGGSGISSTDTQYF.

The V call is TRBV4-2, the J call TRBJ2-1; D gene unclear. CDR3 length equals 18 residues. CDR1 is LGHNA, CDR2 YNFKEQ, per germline. V was trimmed by 4 bases and J by 4 bases, leaving 23 bases between them. The CDR3 loop is CASSRTLGLDLSYNEQFF. In DNA, the CDR3 is TGTGCCAGCAGCCGGACCCTCGGGCTAGACCTAAGTTACAATGAGCAGTTCTTC.

The chain joins TRBV19 to TRBJ1-5; 9 positions match TRBD1. Per germline, CDR1 LNHDA and CDR2 SQIVND (reference sequence). This CDR3 comprises 15 residues. After removal of 10 bases from V and 4 bases from J, the junction contained 11 bases not matched to a gene. CDR3 in DNA: TGTGCCACTCAAAATCCGGGACAGGGAAATCAGCCCCAGCATTTT. Protein: CATQNPGQGNQPQHF.

This chain uses TRBV13 with TRBJ2-1; TRBD2 matches 7 bases. With V trimmed by 5 bases and J by 6 bases, 4 bases remained unmatched. CDR3 length equals 13 residues. Germline CDR1 is PRHDT and CDR2 is FYEKMQ (reference sequence). The CDR3 sequence: CASSVGLLNEQFF. The CDR3 DNA is TGTGCCAGCAGCGTGGGACTACTCAATGAGCAGTTCTTC. The full variable domain, its missing parts supplied by reference TRBV13 and TRBJ2-1, is AAGVIQSPRHLIKEKRETATLKCYPIPRHDTVYWYQQGPGQDPQFLISFYEKMQSDKGSIPDRFSAQQFSDYHSELNMSSLELGDSALYFCASSVGLLNEQFFGPGTRLTVL.

The rearrangement links TRBV27 to TRBJ1-2; the D is unclear. CDR3 length: 17 residues. Germline loops: CDR1 MNHEY, CDR2 SMNVEV (reference sequence). The V gene lost 0 bases and the J gene lost 2 bases, with 16 bases spanning the gap. The CDR3 DNA sequence: TGTGCCAGCAGTTTATCAGCCTTGGGAGGGTCCAACTATGGCTACACCTTC. This encodes CASSLSALGGSNYGYTF.

The chain has TRBV18 and TRBJ2-7, with TRBD1 matching 8 bases. This CDR3 has 16 residues. Looked up from germline, CDR1 is KGHSH and CDR2 is LQKENI. V lost 4 bases and J lost 1; bases outside the gene matches: 9. The CDR3 loop is CASSRTLGQESYEQYF. The CDR3 region has the DNA TGTGCCAGCTCACGGACTCTGGGACAGGAGTCCTACGAGCAGTACTTC.

This clone was recorded only once. This chain links TRBV27 with TRBJ2-1; the D is unclear. The germline V and J ends were trimmed by 7 bases and 7 bases, with 5 bases remaining between them. The CDR3 has 10 amino acids. Germline-derived CDR1 and CDR2 are MNHEY and SMNVEV (reference sequence). The DNA of the CDR3 is TGTGCCAGCACCCAAAATGAGCAGTTCTTC. Translating gives CASTQNEQFF.

The chain uses TRBV10-1 and TRBJ1-5, with TRBD1 matching over 8 bases. Germline V lookup: CDR1 WNHNN, CDR2 SYGVQD (reference sequence). The CDR3 spans 16 residues. V shed 6 bases and J 3 bases; nucleotides not matched to a gene: 10. The CDR3 protein is CASSEQGEGTNQPQHF. CDR3 coding DNA: TGCGCCAGCAGCGAACAGGGGGAAGGGACCAATCAGCCCCAGCATTTT.

V gene TRBV2 combines with J gene TRBJ1-5; no clear D gene. V was pared by 5 bases and J by 0 bases, with 8 bases between. CDR1 is SNHLY, CDR2 FYNNEI, per germline. The CDR3 totals 14 residues. The CDR3 nucleotides are TGTGCCAGCAGTTTGACTTCTAGCAATCAGCCCCAGCATTTT. It codes for CASSLTSSNQPQHF.

The V call is TRBV28, the J call TRBJ1-1; D is unclear. This CDR3 is built from 13 residues. Trimming shortened V by 1 base and J by 0 bases, and 3 bases separated the two germline ends. The V gene's germline CDR1 is MDHEN and CDR2 SYDVKM. In DNA form, the CDR3 reads TGTGCCAGCAGTTTATTAGTGAACACTGAAGCTTTCTTT. This sequence encodes CASSLLVNTEAFF.

In this sample, this clone turned up a few times. V is TRBV5-1 and J is TRBJ2-5; 7 positions agree with TRBD2. The trim removed 5 bases at V and 2 bases at J, leaving 12 bases unmatched. The CDR3 consists of 16 residues. Germline loops: CDR1 SGHRS, CDR2 YFSETQ. The CDR3 DNA reads as TGCGCCAGCAGTCCAACGCTTAGCGGGCTACAAGAGACCCAGTACTTC. Its protein product is CASSPTLSGLQETQYF.

J is TRBJ1-1 and V is TRBV5-6, with TRBD1 identical over 7 bases. The CDR3 spans 14 residues. Germline V gene sequence: CDR1 SGHDT, CDR2 YYEEEE. Losses at the gene ends were 5 bases for V and 0 bases for J; bases not matched to a gene: 4. The DNA for the CDR3 is TGTGCCAGCAGTTACAGGGGACTGAACACTGAAGCTTTCTTT. Translating gives CASSYRGLNTEAFF.

The V and J genes are TRBV7-9 and TRBJ2-7; D remains ambiguous. The CDR3 is 11 amino acids. Trimming took off 7 bases at V and 5 bases at J, with 9 bases between the two ends. Per germline, CDR1 SEHNR and CDR2 FQNEAQ (reference sequence). The CDR3 protein is CASTSSDEQYF. CDR3 in DNA: TGTGCCAGCACCTCTTCTGACGAGCAGTACTTC.

The V gene is TRBV5-4, the J gene TRBJ1-3; weak D call: TRBD1 (6 bases). V was pared by 0 bases and J by 0 bases, with 13 bases between. The length of the CDR3 is 17 residues. Germline V gene lookup returns CDR1 SGHNT and CDR2 YYREEE (reference sequence). CDR3 protein: CASSLGDTVFSGNTIYF. DNA of the CDR3: TGTGCCAGCAGCTTGGGGGACACCGTTTTCTCTGGAAACACCATATATTTT.

The V gene is TRBV12-5, the J gene TRBJ1-2; 7 bases align to TRBD1. CDR3 length equals 14 residues. From germline, CDR1 is LGHNT and CDR2 FRNRAP. After removal of 9 bases from V and 2 bases from J, the junction contained 9 bases not matched to a gene. The CDR3 sequence: CASSIGTANYGYTF. For the CDR3, the DNA is TGTGCTAGCTCGATCGGGACAGCGAACTATGGCTACACCTTC.

The chain is built from TRBV4-2 and TRBJ2-5, with unresolved D. This CDR3 comprises 14 residues. Trimming shortened V by 0 bases and J by 1 base, and 6 bases separated the two germline ends. Germline CDR1 and CDR2: LGHNA and YNFKEQ. CDR3 bases: TGTGCCAGCAGCCAAGAACGGCTCCAAGAGACCCAGTACTTC. Translation: CASSQERLQETQYF.

The J gene is TRBJ2-1, the V gene TRBV4-1; TRBD2 matches 10 bases. Germline V CDR1 and CDR2: MGHRA, YSYEKL. V was clipped by 3 bases and J by 8 bases; unmatched bases: 7. The CDR3 totals 15 residues. The CDR3 protein is CASSQALAGVHEQFF. The CDR3 region has the DNA TGCGCCAGCAGCCAGGCTCTAGCGGGAGTACATGAGCAGTTCTTC.

This sequence joins TRBV6-6 and TRBJ2-7; D gene uncertain. CDR1 is MNHNY, CDR2 SVGAGI, per germline (reference sequence). The CDR3 extends over 14 amino acids. V gave up 0 bases and J gave up 6 bases, with 12 bases separating them. CDR3 loop: CASSYSTRNSEQYF. DNA of the CDR3: TGTGCCAGCAGTTACTCGACCAGGAATTCCGAGCAGTACTTC.